The 26 T cell receptor beta chains given below trace back to one sample, sequenced in a study of neurological immune-mediated disorders. TCRdb re-called the 5' RACE reads with MiXCR, one entry per CDR3 protein. The table lists about 66,000 distinct CDR3 sequences, around 3.9% of them singletons, with 1% to 1.5% in the top ten. The sequenced sample was PBMCs. Source of these receptors: a man aged 30 to 39 with multiple sclerosis.

This clonotype appeared many times. The chain employs TRBV5-1 and TRBJ2-3; D may be TRBD1 (5 bases). The CDR3 length is 17 residues. V lost 0 bases, J lost 2 bases, and 16 bases lay in between. CDR1 is SGHRS and CDR2 is YFSETQ in the germline V gene. CDR3 region: CASSLAPAGPVTDTQYF. CDR3 DNA: TGCGCCAGCAGCTTGGCCCCCGCAGGGCCTGTCACAGATACGCAGTATTTT.

The table lists this clonotype with a few counts. The chain joins TRBV29-1 to TRBJ2-2; 8 bases agree with TRBD2. J was trimmed by 5 bases and V by 6 bases; bases with no gene match: 11. This CDR3 is built from 15 residues. Germline CDR1 and CDR2: SQVTM and ANQGSEA. This CDR3 reads CSVRGGTGGTGELFF. As DNA, the CDR3 is TGCAGCGTCCGCGGGGGGACGGGTGGTACCGGGGAGCTGTTTTTT.

This clonotype has only a few counts. The chain couples TRBV6-5 to TRBJ1-1; no reliable D call. The CDR3 extends over 14 amino acids. The V end was cut by 6 bases, the J end by 1 base, with 12 bases between. Germline values: CDR1 MNHEY, CDR2 SVGAGI. In nucleotides, the CDR3 is TGTGCCAGCAGACGAAAGGGCGGGAACACTGAAGCTTTCTTT. This encodes CASRRKGGNTEAFF.

There are many counts of this clonotype. V and J are TRBV12-3 or TRBV12-4 and TRBJ2-3; D remains ambiguous. V was trimmed by 5 bases and J by 4 bases, leaving 7 bases between them. The CDR3 sequence is 12 residues long. The CDR3 DNA sequence: TGTGCCAGCAGTGGGTATGCAGATACGCAGTATTTT. Translated: CASSGYADTQYF.

This clonotype was observed at least ten times. The CDR3 DNA follows: TGTGCCAGCAGTCCCGGACTAGCGGGGGGACAACAGTACTTC. It encodes CASSPGLAGGQQYF. The J gene is TRBJ2-5, the V gene TRBV6-2 or TRBV6-3; 14 bases fit TRBD2. The germline CDR1 and CDR2 sequences are MNHEY and SVGEGT. The J segment lost 11 bases and the V segment lost 5 bases, leaving 7 bases of the junction unmatched. CDR3 length: 14 amino acids.

This clonotype showed up many times. The V call is TRBV20-1, the J call TRBJ1-4; 7 bases fit TRBD1. The CDR3 sequence is 13 residues long. V shed 6 bases, J shed 3 bases, and the junction held 4 bases outside the gene matches. CDR1 and CDR2 from the germline V gene are DFQATT and SNEGSKA (reference sequence). The CDR3 coding sequence is TGCAGTGCGGCCGGGACAGCTAATGAAAAACTGTTTTTT. It is translated as CSAAGTANEKLFF.

This clonotype was counted ten times or more. The rearrangement joins TRBV6-5 to TRBJ2-7, with D unresolved. The CDR3 is 13 residues long. V was cut by 1 base and J by 4 bases, with 8 bases left in between. Germline V gene lookup returns CDR1 MNHEY and CDR2 SVGAGI. The CDR3 nucleotides read TGTGCCAGCAGTTACTTATTAGGATACGAGCAGTACTTC. The encoded protein is CASSYLLGYEQYF.

The chain uses TRBV20-1 and TRBJ2-3, with 8 bases aligning to TRBD2. The CDR3 has 17 residues. The germline gives CDR1 DFQATT, CDR2 SNEGSKA (reference sequence). The DNA for the CDR3 is TGCAGCTCTGAGATTAAGGAGCGGGGGCCTAGCACAGATACGCAGTATTTT. This translates into CSSEIKERGPSTDTQYF.

This clonotype occurred many times. The chain combines TRBV20-1 with TRBJ2-2, with 8 bases aligning to TRBD2. This CDR3 spans 17 amino acids. Germline values: CDR1 DFQATT, CDR2 SNEGSKA (reference sequence). The V segment lost 0 bases and the J segment 2 bases; nucleotides outside the gene matches: 8. As DNA, the CDR3 is TGCAGTGCTAGAGACCCAAGTAGCGGGGAAAACACCGGGGAGCTGTTTTTT. Translation gives CSARDPSSGENTGELFF.

In this sample, this clonotype turned up many times. This sequence joins TRBV7-2 and TRBJ1-1, with D perhaps TRBD1 (5 bases). This CDR3 is built from 15 residues. V lost 1 base, J lost 8 bases, and 17 bases lay in between. Germline CDR1 SGHTA, CDR2 FQGNSA. The CDR3 DNA reads as TGTGCCAGCAGCTTAGAGATCGCCAGGGCGGCCGAAGCTTTCTTT. Residues: CASSLEIARAAEAFF.

This clonotype has ten or more counts. This chain uses TRBV20-1 with TRBJ2-5; TRBD1 or TRBD2 may be the D gene (6 bases each). The CDR3 length is 15 residues. Germline V CDR1 and CDR2: DFQATT, SNEGSKA (reference sequence). Trimming took off 2 bases at V and 5 bases at J, with 18 bases between the two ends. The CDR3 spells CSARPRGPIGETQYF. In DNA form, the CDR3 reads TGCAGTGCTAGACCCCGGGGGCCGATTGGGGAGACCCAGTACTTC.

Comments on this clonotype: A much more abundant neighbour one base away suggests this may be a read error. The rearrangement joins TRBV4-2 to TRBJ2-5; a weak D match, TRBD2 (6 bases). The CDR3 runs to 16 residues. Germline assignment: CDR1 LGHNA and CDR2 YNFKEQ. Between the trimmed V and J ends, which lost 5 bases and 5 bases, there was a span of 21 bases. This CDR3 is CASSSRGLQKGETQYF. As DNA, the CDR3 is TGTGCCAGCAGCTCTCGGGGACTTCAAAAAGGGGAGACCCAGTACTTC.

This clonotype was seen repeatedly, ten times or more. The CDR3 loop is CASSSRQGTSYNSPLHF. CDR3 nucleotides: TGTGCCAGCAGCTCACGACAGGGGACCTCCTATAATTCACCCCTCCACTTT. This chain links TRBV7-2 with TRBJ1-6, with 8 positions matching TRBD1. Germline V lookup: CDR1 SGHTA, CDR2 FQGNSA. V gave up 4 bases and J gave up 0 bases; unmatched junction bases: 5. There are 17 residues in the CDR3.

This clonotype has ten or more counts. The chain joins TRBV3-1 to TRBJ2-1; 7 bases are a match to TRBD1. CDR1 LGHDT and CDR2 YNNKEL come from the germline V gene (reference sequence). This CDR3 region has 15 residues. V gave up 5 bases and J gave up 3 bases; unmatched junction bases: 7. The CDR3 DNA follows: TGTGCCAGCAGCGCTCGGGACAGAAGCTACAATGAGCAGTTCTTC. It translates to CASSARDRSYNEQFF.

This clonotype turned up a few times. The CDR3 DNA follows: TGTGCCAGCTCACCGACCGGGACAGGGGGCGTTGGCTACACCTTC. This gives the protein CASSPTGTGGVGYTF. This rearrangement joins TRBV18 to TRBJ1-2, with 12 positions matching TRBD1. Germline V gene sequence: CDR1 KGHSH, CDR2 LQKENI. CDR3 length: 15 residues. Losses at the gene ends were 3 bases for V and 7 bases for J; bases not matched to a gene: 6.

This clonotype was picked up many times. The rearrangement joins TRBV14 to TRBJ1-5; D gene unclear. This CDR3 is built from 13 residues. CDR1 SGHDN and CDR2 FVKESK come from the germline V gene. V lost 1 base and J lost 3, with 4 bases in between. In DNA form, the CDR3 reads TGTGCCAGCAGCCAAGGGTACAATCAGCCCCAGCATTTT. Its translation is CASSQGYNQPQHF.

This clonotype was counted many times. As DNA, the CDR3 is TGTGCCATCAGGCAGGTATTGGGCCTAGGGGACACCGGGGAGCTGTTTTTT. Translating it yields CAIRQVLGLGDTGELFF. The chain carries TRBV10-3 and TRBJ2-2; D may be TRBD1 (5 bases). The CDR3 spans 17 residues. Trimming removed 6 bases at V and 3 bases at J, with 20 bases between. From germline, CDR1 is ENHRY and CDR2 SYGVKD.

Concerning this clonotype: This could be a read error, since a much larger clone is one nucleotide away. Since no conserved phenylalanine or tryptophan closes the CDR3, a read error is the likely cause. This chain joins TRBV18 and TRBJ2-5; a possible D gene is TRBD2 (5 bases). V lost 6 bases and J lost 5, with 19 bases in between. Germline CDR1 and CDR2: KGHSH and LQKENI. The CDR3 has 15 amino acids. The CDR3 coding sequence is TGTGCCAGCTCGCCCGTGAACGGGGTTACTGAGACCCAGTACTAC. It encodes CASSPVNGVTETQYY.

In this sample, this clonotype turned up many times. The chain couples TRBV20-1 to TRBJ2-7; no clear D gene. The CDR3 sequence is 12 residues long. Trimming took 2 bases from V and 3 from J, leaving 8 bases between them. CDR1 and CDR2 (germline): DFQATT, SNEGSKA (reference sequence). Here the CDR3 reads CSARYTNYEQYF. Written as DNA, the CDR3 is TGCAGTGCTAGATACACCAACTACGAGCAGTACTTC.

Many counts were recorded for this clonotype. CDR3 protein: CASSSPRPTETQYF. The CDR3 DNA sequence: TGCGCCAGCAGCTCGCCTAGACCCACGGAGACCCAGTACTTC. The V and J genes are TRBV5-1 and TRBJ2-5; D unclear. There are 14 residues in the CDR3. Germline V gives CDR1 SGHRS, CDR2 YFSETQ. The ends were cut back, 3 bases at V and 5 bases at J, with 14 bases in the middle.

This clonotype was detected many times. CDR3 coding DNA: TGCGCCAGCAGCCGTGAGGGACAGGGGTATACCAAGCAGTACTTC. Its protein product is CASSREGQGYTKQYF. The rearrangement uses TRBV5-1 and TRBJ2-7, with 10 bases lining up with TRBD1. Germline lookup yields CDR1 SGHRS and CDR2 YFSETQ. CDR3 length equals 15 residues. V trimming: 4 bases; J trimming: 8 bases; junction bases outside the gene matches: 12.

There are many counts of this clonotype. This chain connects TRBV7-9 to TRBJ2-1; D is possibly TRBD2 (6 bases). Looked up from germline, CDR1 is SEHNR and CDR2 is FQNEAQ (reference sequence). The V and J ends lost 9 bases and 4 bases respectively, with 13 bases between them. This CDR3 has 13 amino acids. DNA of the CDR3: TGTGCCAGTACCCTCGCGGGATACAATGAGCAGTTCTTC. Its translation is CASTLAGYNEQFF.

This clonotype has a count of ten or more. CDR3 DNA sequence: TGTGCCAGCAGCTCTAGGGGGCGGGGTTCCAATGAGCAGTTCTTC. Residues: CASSSRGRGSNEQFF. This chain uses TRBV11-1 with TRBJ2-1; maybe TRBD1 (7 bases). CDR3 size: 15 residues. Germline loops: CDR1 SGHAT, CDR2 FQDESV (reference sequence). Between the trimmed V and J ends, which lost 4 bases and 6 bases, there was a span of 16 bases.

This clonotype was counted ten times or more. The rearrangement joins TRBV20-1 to TRBJ1-1, with D perhaps matching TRBD1 (6 bases). Trimming shortened V by 6 bases and J by 3 bases, and 26 bases separated the two germline ends. Germline V CDR1 and CDR2: DFQATT, SNEGSKA (reference sequence). The CDR3 totals 17 residues. DNA for the CDR3: TGCAGTGCGAGAAGGCGGTTGGGGGCGGCGGGGGACACTGAAGCTTTCTTT. This codes for CSARRRLGAAGDTEAFF.

This clonotype has at least ten counts. The chain couples TRBV28 to TRBJ2-1; TRBD1 matches at 7 bases. CDR1 and CDR2 from the germline V gene are MDHEN and SYDVKM. The CDR3 contains 15 residues. V lost 5 bases, J lost 7 bases, and 11 bases stayed unmatched. The CDR3 sequence: CASSPIRGNGNEQFF. The CDR3 DNA sequence: TGTGCCAGCAGTCCGATCAGGGGGAACGGGAATGAGCAGTTCTTC.

At least ten counts were recorded for this clonotype. The V and J genes are TRBV29-1 and TRBJ2-1; 16 bases agree with TRBD2. Trimming took 6 bases from V and 6 from J; bases not matched to a gene: 8. This CDR3 comprises 16 residues. Germline V gene data show CDR1 as SQVTM and CDR2 as ANQGSEA. CDR3 amino acids: CSVGTSGGGFPNEQFF. DNA for the CDR3: TGCAGCGTCGGGACTAGCGGGGGGGGATTCCCCAATGAGCAGTTCTTC.